This TCR beta chain was profiled in a study of shared clonotypes between healthy human individuals. Of note for this clone: Its antigen is currently unknown.

V shed 3 bases and J shed 5 bases, with 7 bases lying between them. The CDR3 is 12 amino acids. Per the germline V gene, CDR1 is SNHLY and CDR2 is FYNNEI. Samples underwent the assay at deep level. Data came from immunoSEQ multiplex PCR; TCRdb stores just in-frame clones and leaves some out. This sample has about 2.4 million clones; roughly 93% occur once, and the top ten carry 0.36%. Study results and limitations: In general, naive subsets displayed greater estimated richness than memory subsets did.

The receptor was isolated from a man aged 18 to 29 in good health. Some clones in this sample may be carry-over from other donors' samples. This rearrangement joins TRBV2 to TRBJ1-1; D may be TRBD1 (5 bases). The sequencing sample was made of naive CD4+ T cells from PBMCs. Noted subset: CD45RA+ positively selected. CDR3 in DNA: TGTGCCAGCAGTGATTCAGGGACTGAAGCTTTCTTT. Translation gives CASSDSGTEAFF.